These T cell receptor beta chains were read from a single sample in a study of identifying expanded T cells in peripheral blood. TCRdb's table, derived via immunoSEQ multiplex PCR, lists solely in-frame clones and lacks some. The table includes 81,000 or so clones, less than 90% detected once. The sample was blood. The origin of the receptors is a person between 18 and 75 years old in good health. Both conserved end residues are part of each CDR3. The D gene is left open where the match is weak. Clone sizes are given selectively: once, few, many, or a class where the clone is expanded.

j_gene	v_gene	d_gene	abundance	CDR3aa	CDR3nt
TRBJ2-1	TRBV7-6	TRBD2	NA	CASSSAGGLAGGSYNEQFF	TGTGCCAGCAGCTCCGCTGGGGGACTAGCGGGAGGATCGTACAATGAGCAGTTCTTC
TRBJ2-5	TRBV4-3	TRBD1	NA	CASSHGTGRRETQYF	TGCGCCAGCAGCCACGGGACAGGGAGAAGGGAGACCCAGTACTTC
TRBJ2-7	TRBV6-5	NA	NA	CASSYSPDNLYEQYF	TGTGCCAGCAGTTACTCCCCGGACAACCTCTACGAGCAGTACTTC
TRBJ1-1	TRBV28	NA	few	CASSQPYTEAFF	TGTGCCAGCAGCCAGCCTTACACTGAAGCTTTCTTT
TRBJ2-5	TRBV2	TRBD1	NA	CASRLQGAGETQYF	TGTGCCAGCAGGTTACAGGGGGCGGGAGAGACCCAGTACTTC
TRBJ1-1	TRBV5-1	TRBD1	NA	CASSLRQGAEAFF	TGCGCCAGCAGCTTGAGACAGGGGGCTGAAGCTTTCTTT
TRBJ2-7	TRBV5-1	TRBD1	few	CASSLDRGAYEQYF	TGCGCCAGCAGCTTGGACAGGGGCGCCTACGAGCAGTACTTC
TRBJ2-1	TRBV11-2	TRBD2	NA	CASSLNGAGVGDEQFF	TGTGCCAGCAGCTTAAATGGTGCGGGAGTTGGCGATGAGCAGTTCTTC
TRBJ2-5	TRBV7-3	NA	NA	CASSLSYQETQYF	TGTGCCAGCAGCTTATCGTACCAAGAGACCCAGTACTTC
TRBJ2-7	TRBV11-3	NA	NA	CASSPGGQGADEQYF	TGTGCCAGCAGCCCGGGGGGCCAGGGGGCCGACGAGCAGTACTTC
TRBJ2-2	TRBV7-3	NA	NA	CASSLSGWNTGELFF	TGTGCCAGCAGCTTAAGTGGCTGGAACACCGGGGAGCTGTTTTTT
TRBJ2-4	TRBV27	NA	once	CASAPRGSPQYF	TGTGCCAGCGCTCCCAGGGGTAGTCCTCAGTACTTC
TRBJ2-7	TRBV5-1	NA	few	CASSLGGAEPYEQYF	TGCGCCAGCAGCCTCGGGGGAGCGGAACCCTACGAGCAGTACTTC
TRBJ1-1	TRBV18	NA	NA	CASSPPGIGGDTEAFF	TGTGCCAGCTCACCACCAGGGATAGGGGGGGACACTGAAGCTTTCTTT
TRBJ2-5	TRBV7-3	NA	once	CASSNTIGGRETQYF	TGTGCCAGCAGCAATACTATTGGGGGCCGGGAGACCCAGTACTTC
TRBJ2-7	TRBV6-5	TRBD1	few	CASSFGGQAEYEQYF	TGTGCCAGCAGTTTCGGGGGACAGGCCGAATACGAGCAGTACTTC
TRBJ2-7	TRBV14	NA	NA	CASSSDLAPNSYEQYF	TGTGCCAGCAGTTCGGACCTAGCTCCTAACTCCTACGAGCAGTACTTC
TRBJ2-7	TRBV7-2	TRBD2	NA	CASSWPSGTSGRIYEQYF	TGTGCCAGCAGCTGGCCCTCCGGGACTAGCGGGAGGATATACGAGCAGTACTTC
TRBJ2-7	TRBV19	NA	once	CASSIAHSGYEQYF	TGTGCCAGTAGTATTGCCCACAGTGGCTACGAGCAGTACTTC
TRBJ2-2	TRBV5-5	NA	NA	CASSLLAAATNTGELFF	TGTGCCAGCAGCCTGTTGGCGGCGGCAACGAACACCGGGGAGCTGTTTTTT
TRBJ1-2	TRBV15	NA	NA	CATSSTWKTGYTF	TGTGCCACCAGCAGCACATGGAAAACTGGCTACACCTTC
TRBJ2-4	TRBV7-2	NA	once	CASSRRGGLKNIQYF	TGTGCCAGCAGCCGGAGGGGGGGACTCAAAAACATTCAGTACTTC
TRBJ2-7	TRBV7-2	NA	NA	CASSLLQGVSYEQYF	TGTGCCAGCAGCTTGTTGCAGGGAGTCTCCTACGAGCAGTACTTC
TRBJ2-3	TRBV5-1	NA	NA	CASSDGQHTDTQYF	TGCGCCAGCAGCGATGGACAGCACACAGATACGCAGTATTTT
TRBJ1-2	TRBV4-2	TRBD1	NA	CASSQGPGQIYGYTF	TGTGCCAGCAGCCAAGGACCGGGACAGATTTATGGCTACACCTTC
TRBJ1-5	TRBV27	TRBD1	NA	CASRRTGIGSNQPQHF	TGTGCCAGCCGACGGACAGGGATAGGAAGCAATCAGCCCCAGCATTTT
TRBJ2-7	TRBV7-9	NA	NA	CASSPTGRYEQYF	TGTGCCAGCAGCCCGACAGGACGCTACGAGCAGTACTTC
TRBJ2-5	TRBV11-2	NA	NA	CASSLEGSLSRETQYF	TGTGCCAGCAGCCTAGAGGGGTCCCTCTCCAGAGAGACCCAGTACTTC
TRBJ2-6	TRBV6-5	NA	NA	CASSYDSGANVLTF	TGTGCCAGCAGTTACGACTCTGGGGCCAACGTCCTGACTTTC
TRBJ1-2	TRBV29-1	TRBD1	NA	CSVRDRENYGYTF	TGCAGCGTTAGGGACAGGGAAAACTATGGCTACACCTTC
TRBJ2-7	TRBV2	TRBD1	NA	CASTFRDRVYEQYF	TGTGCCAGCACATTCCGGGACAGGGTCTACGAGCAGTACTTC
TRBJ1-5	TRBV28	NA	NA	CASSLMAYSNQPQHF	TGTGCCAGCAGTTTAATGGCTTATAGCAATCAGCCCCAGCATTTT
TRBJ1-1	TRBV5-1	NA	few	CASSLGSGGRVTEAFF	TGCGCCAGCAGCTTGGGTAGCGGGGGGCGTGTCACTGAAGCTTTCTTT